The sequence of this T cell receptor (beta chain) was determined in a study of cytomegalovirus exposure and HLA in healthy donors. A note on this clone: The antigen remains undetermined.

Germline CDR1 reads LGHNA; CDR2 reads YSLEER. CDR3 length: 19 amino acids. Trimming removed 0 bases from V and 1 base from J, with 19 bases in between. The PCR contained 60 Vbeta and 13 Jbeta primers. Profiling relied on immunoSEQ multiplex PCR, and the TCRdb table lists in-frame clones only, not all of them. Seen here are approximately 120,000 clones, roughly 80% observed once, and the top ten hold over 2.5%. Study findings and constraints: Previously analyzed data showed that most TCR beta V segments were productive at a frequency of about 87% or about 30%. It was confirmed in vitro that three of the CMV-associated chains were specific for CMV antigens.

J is TRBJ2-1 and V is TRBV4-3; D might be TRBD2 (6 bases). This TCR derives from a woman aged 50 to 65 in good health and CMV-seronegative. Input material: PBMCs. CDR3 in DNA: TGCGCCAGCAGCCAAGATCTCCTGCGGGATAGAATGTCCTACAATGAGCAGTTCTTC. Protein product: CASSQDLLRDRMSYNEQFF.